The TCR beta chain under discussion was sequenced for a study of blood T cell repertoires in COVID-19. Trimming took off 2 bases at V and 6 bases at J, with 7 bases between the two ends. Germline V gives CDR1 SEHNR, CDR2 FQNEAQ (reference sequence). CDR3 size: 12 residues. Per the study methods: Cell counts per sample came from amplifying reference gene primers. TCRdb keeps only in-frame clones here, not all; method: immunoSEQ multiplex PCR. V, J and clone size were drawn from that table, and D and trimming were deduced from the DNA. This sample has over 150,000 clones, with roughly 89% found just once.

The gene calls are TRBV7-9 and TRBJ1-1; D is uncertain. What was sequenced was peripheral blood. The TCR was taken from a woman aged 60-75 years who had recovered from COVID-19. The CDR3: CASSLYQAEAFF. Written as DNA, the CDR3 is TGTGCCAGCAGCTTATATCAGGCTGAAGCTTTCTTT.